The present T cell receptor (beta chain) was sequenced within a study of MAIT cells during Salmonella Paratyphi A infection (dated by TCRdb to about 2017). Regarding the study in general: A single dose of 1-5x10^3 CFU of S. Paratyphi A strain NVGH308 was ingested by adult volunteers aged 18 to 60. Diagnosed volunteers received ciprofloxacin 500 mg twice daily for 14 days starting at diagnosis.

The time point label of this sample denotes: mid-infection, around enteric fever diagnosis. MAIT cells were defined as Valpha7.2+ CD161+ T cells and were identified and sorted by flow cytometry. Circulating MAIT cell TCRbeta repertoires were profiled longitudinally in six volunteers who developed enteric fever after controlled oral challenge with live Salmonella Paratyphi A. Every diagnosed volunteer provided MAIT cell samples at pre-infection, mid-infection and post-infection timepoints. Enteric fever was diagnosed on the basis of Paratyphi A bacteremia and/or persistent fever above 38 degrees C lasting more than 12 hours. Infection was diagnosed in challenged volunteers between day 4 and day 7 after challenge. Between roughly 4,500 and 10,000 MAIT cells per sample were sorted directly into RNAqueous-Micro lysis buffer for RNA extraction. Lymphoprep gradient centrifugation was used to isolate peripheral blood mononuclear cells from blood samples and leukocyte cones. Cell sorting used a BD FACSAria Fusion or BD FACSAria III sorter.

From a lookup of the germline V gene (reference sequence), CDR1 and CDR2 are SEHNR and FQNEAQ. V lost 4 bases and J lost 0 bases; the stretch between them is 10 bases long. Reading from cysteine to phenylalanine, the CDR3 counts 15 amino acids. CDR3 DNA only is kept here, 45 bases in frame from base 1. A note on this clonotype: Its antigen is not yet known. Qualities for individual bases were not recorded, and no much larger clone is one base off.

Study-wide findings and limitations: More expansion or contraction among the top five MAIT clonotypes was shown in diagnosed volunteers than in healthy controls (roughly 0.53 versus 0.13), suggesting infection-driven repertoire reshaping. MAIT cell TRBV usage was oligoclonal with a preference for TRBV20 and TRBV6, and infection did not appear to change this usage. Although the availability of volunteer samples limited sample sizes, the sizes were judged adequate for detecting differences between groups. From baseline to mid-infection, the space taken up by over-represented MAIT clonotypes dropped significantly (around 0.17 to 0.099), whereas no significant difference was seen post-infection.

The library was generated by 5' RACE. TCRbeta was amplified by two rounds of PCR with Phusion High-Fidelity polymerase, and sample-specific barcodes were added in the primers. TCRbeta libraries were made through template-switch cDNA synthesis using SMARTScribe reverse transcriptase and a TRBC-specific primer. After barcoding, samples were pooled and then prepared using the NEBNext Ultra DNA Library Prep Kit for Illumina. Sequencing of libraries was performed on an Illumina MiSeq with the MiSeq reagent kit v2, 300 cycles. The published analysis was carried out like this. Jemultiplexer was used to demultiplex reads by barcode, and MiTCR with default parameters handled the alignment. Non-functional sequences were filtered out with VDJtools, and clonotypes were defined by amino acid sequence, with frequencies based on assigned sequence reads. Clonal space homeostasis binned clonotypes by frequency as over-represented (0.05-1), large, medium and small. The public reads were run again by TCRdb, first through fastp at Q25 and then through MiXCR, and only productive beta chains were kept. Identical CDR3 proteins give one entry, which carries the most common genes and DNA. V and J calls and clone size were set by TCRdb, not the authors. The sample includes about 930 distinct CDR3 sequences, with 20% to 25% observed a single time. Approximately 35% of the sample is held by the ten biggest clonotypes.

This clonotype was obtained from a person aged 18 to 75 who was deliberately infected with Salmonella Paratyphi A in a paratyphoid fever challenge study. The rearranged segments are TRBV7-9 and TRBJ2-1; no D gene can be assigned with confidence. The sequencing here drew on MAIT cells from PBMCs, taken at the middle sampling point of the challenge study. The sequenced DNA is TGTGCCAGCAGCTCCTTTTGGAGCTCCTACAATGAGCAGTTCTTC. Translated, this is CASSSFWSSYNEQFF.